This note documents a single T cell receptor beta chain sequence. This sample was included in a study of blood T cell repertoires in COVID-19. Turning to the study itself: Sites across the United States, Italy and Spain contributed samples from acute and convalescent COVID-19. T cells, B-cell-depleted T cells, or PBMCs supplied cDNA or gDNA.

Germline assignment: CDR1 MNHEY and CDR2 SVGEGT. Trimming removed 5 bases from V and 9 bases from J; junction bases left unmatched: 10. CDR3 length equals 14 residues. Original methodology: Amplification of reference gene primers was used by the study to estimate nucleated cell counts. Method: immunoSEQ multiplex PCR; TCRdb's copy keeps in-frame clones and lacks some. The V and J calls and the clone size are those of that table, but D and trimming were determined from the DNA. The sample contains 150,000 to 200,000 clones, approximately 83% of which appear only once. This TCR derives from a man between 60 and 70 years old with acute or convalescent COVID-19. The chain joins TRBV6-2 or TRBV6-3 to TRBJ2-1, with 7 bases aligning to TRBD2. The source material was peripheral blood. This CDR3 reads CASSQPGGGREQFF. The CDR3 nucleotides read TGTGCCAGCAGTCAACCGGGAGGTGGACGTGAGCAGTTCTTC.